This passage covers 8 T cell receptor beta chains from one sample sequenced in a study of shared clonotypes between healthy human individuals. Produced via immunoSEQ multiplex PCR; TCRdb's table is partial and in-frame only. The table includes about 470,000 clones, roughly 80% detected once. The sequenced sample consisted of PBMCs. These TCRs come from a woman between 40 and 55 years old in good health. Some clones in this sample may be carry-over from other donors' samples.

The V gene is TRBV2, the J gene TRBJ2-1; TRBD1 aligns across 9 bases. The CDR3 spans 12 residues. With V trimmed by 2 bases and J by 15 bases, 5 bases remained unmatched. Germline CDR1 SNHLY, CDR2 FYNNEI. CDR3: CASSEFGTGLFF. DNA of the CDR3: TGTGCCAGCAGTGAATTCGGGACAGGGTTGTTCTTC. Combining the CDR3 with reference TRBV2 and TRBJ2-1 gives the whole variable domain EPEVTQTPSHQVTQMGQEVILRCVPISNHLYFYWYRQILGQKVEFLVSFYNNEISEKSEIFDDQFSVERPDGSNFTLKIRSTKLEDSAMYFCASSEFGTGLFFGPGTRLTVL.

This rearrangement joins TRBV27 to TRBJ2-1; 7 nucleotides align to TRBD2. From germline, CDR1 is MNHEY and CDR2 SMNVEV (reference sequence). The CDR3 extends over 16 amino acids. V trimming: 5 bases; J trimming: 4 bases; junction bases outside the gene matches: 11. The CDR3 DNA reads TGTGCCAGCAGTAAAGGGACTACTCTACTTTACAATGAGCAGTTCTTC. Translated: CASSKGTTLLYNEQFF.

The gene calls are TRBV5-8 and TRBJ1-2, with TRBD1 matching 9 bases. Germline-derived CDR1 and CDR2 are SGHTS and YDEGEE. The CDR3 contains 15 residues. The junction had 11 bases not matched to a gene; V was cut back by 6 bases and J by 5 bases. CDR3 amino acids: CASIPTQGAWYGYTF. DNA of the CDR3: TGTGCCAGCATCCCAACACAGGGGGCATGGTATGGCTACACCTTC. The whole variable domain, filled in from reference TRBV5-8 and TRBJ1-2, reads EAGVTQSPTHLIKTRGQQATLRCSPISGHTSVYWYQQALGLGLQFLLWYDEGEERNRGNFPPRFSGRQFPNYSSELNVNALELEDSALYLCASIPTQGAWYGYTFGSGTRLTVV.

Of note for this clone: In the same sample, other DNA sequences code for this CDR3. This sequence joins TRBV6-5 and TRBJ2-7, with TRBD2 matching 12 bases. The CDR3 has 14 amino acids. The junction had 3 bases not matched to a gene; V was cut back by 6 bases and J by 3 bases. Germline CDR1 is MNHEY and CDR2 is SVGAGI. CDR3: CASRPGLAGYEQYF. In DNA, the CDR3 is TGTGCCAGCAGACCGGGACTAGCGGGCTACGAGCAGTACTTC.

J is TRBJ2-7 and V is TRBV2, with 7 bases matching TRBD2. Germline values: CDR1 SNHLY, CDR2 FYNNEI. The CDR3 totals 14 residues. V shed 4 bases, J shed 3 bases, and the junction held 6 bases outside the gene matches. CDR3 loop: CASSGASGLYEQYF. DNA for the CDR3: TGTGCCAGCAGTGGGGCTAGCGGTCTCTACGAGCAGTACTTC.

The chain uses TRBV5-6 and TRBJ2-7; D possibly corresponds to TRBD2 (5 bases). The CDR3 totals 14 residues. Per germline, CDR1 SGHDT and CDR2 YYEEEE. V lost 0 bases, J lost 3 bases, and 10 bases lay in between. This CDR3 is CASSLGGEDYEQYF. The DNA of the CDR3 is TGTGCCAGCAGCTTGGGGGGAGAGGACTACGAGCAGTACTTC.

Written as DNA, the CDR3 is TGTGCCAGCAGCGGTAGTAGTGGGGATGGGGGGACGGGAAGCTACAATGAGCAGTTCTTC. Translated, it gives CASSGSSGDGGTGSYNEQFF. This rearrangement joins TRBV9 to TRBJ2-1; maybe TRBD2 (6 bases). There are 20 residues in the CDR3. V was cut by 3 bases and J by 3 bases, with 28 bases left in between. CDR1 and CDR2 (germline): SGDLS, YYNGEE.

The chain has TRBV4-3 and TRBJ2-5, with TRBD1 matching over 7 bases. The trim removed 2 bases at V and 5 bases at J, leaving 5 bases unmatched. CDR1 is LGHNA and CDR2 is YSLEER in the germline V gene. The CDR3 spans 14 residues. CDR3 DNA sequence: TGCGCCAGCAGCCAATTTAGGGGGCGGGAGACCCAGTACTTC. Its translation: CASSQFRGRETQYF.